The clone carrying this TCR beta chain occurred many times. CDR1 and CDR2 from the germline V gene are KGHDR and SFDVKD. The CDR3 loop spans 13 amino acids. V was pared by 3 bases and J by 0 bases, with 3 bases between. TCRdb reanalysed the RT-PCR reads using MiXCR and keeps one entry per CDR3 protein. This sample has fewer than 800,000 distinct CDR3 sequences, with about 14% found just once. The TCR was taken from a female donor in good health, serving as a healthy control. This rearrangement joins TRBV24-1 to TRBJ2-3; D remains unclear. Sequenced material: memory CD4+ T cells from blood. CDR3 DNA sequence: TGTGCCACCAGTGATCATAGCACAGATACGCAGTATTTT. Protein product: CATSDHSTDTQYF.